A single sample gave rise to the 23 T cell receptor beta chains below, sequenced in a study of blood T cell repertoires in COVID-19. TCRdb keeps only in-frame clones here, not all; method: immunoSEQ multiplex PCR. The table records around 80,000 clones, 83% of them present only once. Sequencing was done on a sample of peripheral blood. The receptor source for this set is a woman aged 80 or over with acute or convalescent COVID-19.

This clone was detected only a few times. The gene calls are TRBV4-1 and TRBJ1-5, with D maybe TRBD1 (5 bases). V lost 0 bases and J lost 6, with 24 bases in between. CDR1 and CDR2 from the germline V gene are MGHRA and YSYEKL. CDR3 size: 19 residues. The CDR3 DNA sequence: TGCGCCAGCAGCCAAGATAATCCGGGACTAGGGTATTTCCCTCAGCCCCAGCATTTT. Amino acid sequence: CASSQDNPGLGYFPQPQHF.

The V and J genes are TRBV7-3 and TRBJ1-3; no definite D call. Germline-derived CDR1 and CDR2 are SGHTA and FQGTGA. The germline V and J ends were trimmed by 1 base and 3 bases, with 4 bases remaining between them. The CDR3 spans 13 residues. CDR3 region: CASSLRGGNTIYF. The CDR3, as DNA: TGTGCCAGCAGCTTAAGAGGTGGAAACACCATATATTTT.

The rearrangement uses TRBV27 and TRBJ1-1; 10 nucleotides align to TRBD1. The junction had 4 bases not matched to a gene; V was cut back by 4 bases and J by 5 bases. CDR1 MNHEY and CDR2 SMNVEV come from the germline V gene (reference sequence). The CDR3 runs to 14 residues. CDR3: CASSYRQGATEAFF. DNA of the CDR3: TGTGCCAGCAGTTACCGACAGGGGGCGACTGAAGCTTTCTTT.

This chain uses TRBV15 with TRBJ1-2; maybe TRBD1 (6 bases). Trimming took 0 bases from V and 4 from J, leaving 12 bases between them. The CDR3 covers 15 residues. Germline V gene lookup returns CDR1 LNHNV and CDR2 YYDKDF (reference sequence). DNA of the CDR3: TGTGCCACCAGCAGAGAGAGGGGCAGGGGCTATGGCTACACCTTC. It yields the protein CATSRERGRGYGYTF.

The chain links TRBV7-9 to TRBJ2-5; 11 nucleotides line up with TRBD1. The CDR3 spans 16 residues. J gave up 6 bases and V 5 bases, and 11 bases lay outside the gene matches. CDR1 and CDR2 from the germline V gene are SEHNR and FQNEAQ (reference sequence). The CDR3 sequence is CASSGGGTGGRKTQYF. For the CDR3, the DNA is TGTGCCAGCAGCGGAGGGGGGACAGGGGGACGAAAGACCCAGTACTTC.

The CDR3 is CASSYSIMRLNYGYTF. DNA of the CDR3: TGTGCCAGCAGTTACTCGATAATGCGGCTAAACTATGGCTACACCTTC. The rearrangement joins TRBV6-5 to TRBJ1-2; D ambiguous. The CDR3 loop spans 16 amino acids. Between the trimmed V and J ends, which lost 0 bases and 2 bases, there was a span of 13 bases. Germline CDR1 MNHEY, CDR2 SVGAGI.

This sequence joins TRBV7-6 and TRBJ2-5, with 13 bases identical to TRBD2. CDR3 length: 16 amino acids. The V gene end was trimmed by 5 bases and the J gene end by 2 bases; junction bases not matched to a gene: 5. Germline CDR1 and CDR2: SGHVS and FNYEAQ. This CDR3 is CASSRTSGGAQETQYF. The CDR3, as DNA: TGTGCCAGCAGCAGGACTAGCGGGGGAGCACAAGAGACCCAGTACTTC.

The V call is TRBV11-2, the J call TRBJ2-3; TRBD2 matches at 8 bases. J lost 6 bases, V lost 1 base, and 12 bases had no gene match. This CDR3 is 17 amino acids long. CDR1 is SGHAT, CDR2 FQNNGV, per germline. The CDR3 DNA reads TGTGCCAGCAGCTTAGTGGGAGCGGGAGTAGGTACTGATACGCAGTATTTT. Protein sequence: CASSLVGAGVGTDTQYF.

This clone was found a few times. The J gene is TRBJ2-1, the V gene TRBV2; D gene unclear. The CDR3 has 15 amino acids. Trimming left V 6 bases short and J 9 bases short, with 21 bases between. CDR1 is SNHLY, CDR2 FYNNEI, per germline. As DNA, the CDR3 is TGTGCCAGCAGCCTGGGTCCGAGAGAGGTCGGTGAGCAGTTCTTC. Its protein is CASSLGPREVGEQFF. Full variable domain (outside the CDR3, taken from reference TRBV2 and TRBJ2-1): EPEVTQTPSHQVTQMGQEVILRCVPISNHLYFYWYRQILGQKVEFLVSFYNNEISEKSEIFDDQFSVERPDGSNFTLKIRSTKLEDSAMYFCASSLGPREVGEQFFGPGTRLTVL.

The CDR3 here is CASSWSVPGANEQFF. For the CDR3, the DNA is TGTGCCAGCAGTTGGAGCGTCCCTGGGGCCAATGAGCAGTTCTTC. The chain carries TRBV6-2 or TRBV6-3 and TRBJ2-1; the D gene is possibly TRBD1 (5 bases). This CDR3 spans 15 amino acids. Trimming cost V 4 bases and J 6 bases, with 16 bases left between them. In germline, CDR1 is MNHEY, CDR2 SVGEGT.

This CDR3 reads CASSPPRDRGTGELFF. The CDR3 coding sequence is TGTGCCAGCTCACCGCCCCGGGACAGGGGTACCGGGGAGCTGTTTTTT. This chain links TRBV18 with TRBJ2-2, with 10 bases matching TRBD1. Germline V gene lookup returns CDR1 KGHSH and CDR2 LQKENI. CDR3 length: 16 residues. J was trimmed by 5 bases and V by 3 bases; bases with no gene match: 6.

The CDR3 sequence is CASSQAGFGANVLTF. The CDR3 DNA reads TGCGCCAGCAGCCAAGCGGGGTTCGGGGCCAACGTCCTGACTTTC. The chain is built from TRBV4-3 and TRBJ2-6; tentative D call: TRBD2 (5 bases). This CDR3 spans 15 amino acids. Germline CDR1 is LGHNA and CDR2 is YSLEER. The V end was cut by 1 base, the J end by 4 bases, with 8 bases between.

This chain connects TRBV6-5 to TRBJ1-2; 9 bases match TRBD1. The germline CDR1 and CDR2 sequences are MNHEY and SVGAGI. This CDR3 is 15 amino acids long. The V gene end was trimmed by 6 bases and the J gene end by 3 bases; junction bases not matched to a gene: 8. CDR3 sequence: CASRGQGGLDYGYTF. CDR3 in DNA: TGTGCCAGCAGGGGACAGGGTGGTTTAGACTATGGCTACACCTTC.

In nucleotides, the CDR3 is TGTGCCAGCAGTGAAGCCGCAGGGGCGGACTATGGCTACACCTTC. Protein sequence: CASSEAAGADYGYTF. The rearrangement joins TRBV6-1 to TRBJ1-2; tentatively, D is TRBD1 (6 bases). Looked up from germline, CDR1 is MNHNS and CDR2 is SASEGT. Trimming left V 0 bases short and J 3 bases short, with 11 bases between. The CDR3 length is 15 residues.

The chain combines TRBV6-5 with TRBJ2-6, with D hard to call. V was trimmed by 5 bases and J by 0 bases, leaving 5 bases between them. The V gene's germline CDR1 is MNHEY and CDR2 SVGAGI. The CDR3 runs to 14 residues. CDR3 sequence (DNA): TGTGCCAGCAGTCCCCTCTCTGGGGCCAACGTCCTGACTTTC. Its translation: CASSPLSGANVLTF.

The J gene is TRBJ2-7, the V gene TRBV6-1, with D uncertain. Trimming took off 1 base at V and 2 bases at J, with 12 bases between the two ends. The CDR3 spans 15 residues. Germline CDR1 is MNHNS and CDR2 is SASEGT. The CDR3 sequence is CASSEGPSSTYEQYF. CDR3 nucleotides: TGTGCCAGCAGTGAAGGGCCTTCTTCGACCTACGAGCAGTACTTC.

This chain joins TRBV29-1 and TRBJ2-1, with TRBD2 identical over 13 bases. CDR1 is SQVTM, CDR2 ANQGSEA, per germline. The J segment lost 5 bases and the V segment lost 7 bases, leaving 5 bases of the junction unmatched. This CDR3 contains 14 residues. CDR3 DNA: TGCAGCGCAACAGGGACTAGCGGGAACAATGAGCAGTTCTTC. It translates to CSATGTSGNNEQFF.

V usage is TRBV2 and J usage is TRBJ2-2; D is unresolved. This CDR3 spans 14 amino acids. CDR1 SNHLY and CDR2 FYNNEI come from the germline V gene. The V end was cut by 6 bases, the J end by 1 base, with 9 bases between. CDR3 DNA sequence: TGTGCCAGCAGCGTTCTAGGGAACACCGGGGAGCTGTTTTTT. Translating it yields CASSVLGNTGELFF.

This chain uses TRBV29-1 with TRBJ1-4, with 10 bases matching TRBD1. This CDR3 contains 16 residues. The junction had 5 bases not matched to a gene; V was cut back by 4 bases and J by 0 bases. Germline V gene sequence: CDR1 SQVTM, CDR2 ANQGSEA. The CDR3 DNA reads TGCAGCGTTGGGGGGGGACAGGGGACAACTAATGAAAAACTGTTTTTT. It translates to CSVGGGQGTTNEKLFF.

This chain links TRBV18 with TRBJ2-6; TRBD2 might be the D (5 bases). CDR1 and CDR2 (germline): KGHSH, LQKENI. The V end lost 1 base, the J end lost 3 bases, and 19 bases lay between the germline ends. This CDR3 is 19 amino acids long. The CDR3 reads CASSPRTPSSRLGANVLTF. The CDR3 bases are TGTGCCAGCTCACCACGGACTCCTTCGAGTCGGCTTGGGGCCAACGTCCTGACTTTC.

The genes are TRBV20-1 and TRBJ2-7, with TRBD2 as a possible D gene (6 bases). Trimming pared 7 bases from V and 7 bases from J, leaving 14 bases between. Germline V gives CDR1 DFQATT, CDR2 SNEGSKA (reference sequence). The CDR3 consists of 11 residues. The CDR3 is CSVGGAGEQYF. CDR3 DNA: TGCAGTGTAGGCGGGGCGGGTGAGCAGTACTTC.

The DNA of the CDR3 is TGCGCCAGCAGCTCCGAACTCGAGCAGTACTTC. Its translation: CASSSELEQYF. The chain is built from TRBV5-1 and TRBJ2-7; D is uncertain. CDR1 SGHRS and CDR2 YFSETQ come from the germline V gene. This CDR3 spans 11 amino acids. Trimming pared 3 bases from V and 6 bases from J, leaving 7 bases between.

The chain uses TRBV6-5 and TRBJ1-5, with D tentatively TRBD1 (6 bases). This CDR3 is built from 12 residues. The V gene lost 9 bases and the J gene lost 9 bases, with 15 bases spanning the gap. CDR1 is MNHEY and CDR2 is SVGAGI in the germline V gene. The CDR3, as DNA: TGTGCCAGAAGGGACACCAAGGGGCCCCAGCATTTT. It encodes CARRDTKGPQHF.